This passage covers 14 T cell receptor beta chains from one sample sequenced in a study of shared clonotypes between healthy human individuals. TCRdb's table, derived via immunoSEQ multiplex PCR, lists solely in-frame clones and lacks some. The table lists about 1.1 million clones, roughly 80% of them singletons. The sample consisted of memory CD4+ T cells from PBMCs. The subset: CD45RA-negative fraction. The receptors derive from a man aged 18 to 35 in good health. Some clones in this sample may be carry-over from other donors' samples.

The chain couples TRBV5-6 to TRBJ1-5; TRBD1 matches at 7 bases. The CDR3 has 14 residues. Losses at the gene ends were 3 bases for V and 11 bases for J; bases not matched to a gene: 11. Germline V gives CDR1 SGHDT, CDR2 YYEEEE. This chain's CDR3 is CASSSKDRPGTQHF. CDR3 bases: TGTGCCAGCAGCTCAAAGGACAGGCCTGGGACCCAGCATTTT.

CDR3 region: CASSGGLAGGQNIQYF. The CDR3 bases are TGTGCCAGCAGCGGGGGACTAGCGGGAGGACAAAACATTCAGTACTTC. The chain is built from TRBV7-8 and TRBJ2-4; TRBD2 matches at 15 bases. The germline V gene encodes CDR1 SGHVS and CDR2 FQNEAQ. V gave up 5 bases and J gave up 5 bases; unmatched junction bases: 4. The CDR3 is 16 amino acids.

The CDR3 DNA is TGTGCCAGCAGCTATTCCGGGACTAGTGCCTACGATACGCAGTATTTT. This encodes CASSYSGTSAYDTQYF. The V gene is TRBV11-3, the J gene TRBJ2-3; 8 bases fit TRBD2. Trimming removed 4 bases from V and 6 bases from J; junction bases left unmatched: 12. The CDR3 runs to 16 residues. Germline V CDR1 and CDR2: SGHNT, YENEEA. Full variable domain (remainder filled in from reference TRBV11-3 and TRBJ2-3): EAGVVQSPRYKIIEKKQPVAFWCNPISGHNTLYWYLQNLGQGPELLIRYENEEAVDDSQLPKDRFSAERLKGVDSTLKIQPAELGDSAVYLCASSYSGTSAYDTQYFGPGTRLTVL.

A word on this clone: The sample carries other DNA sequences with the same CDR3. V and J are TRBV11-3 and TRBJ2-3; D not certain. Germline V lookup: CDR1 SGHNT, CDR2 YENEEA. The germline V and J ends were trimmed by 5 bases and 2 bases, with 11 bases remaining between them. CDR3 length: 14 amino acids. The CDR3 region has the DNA TGTGCCAGCAGCCTTGGACCAAACACAGATACGCAGTATTTT. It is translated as CASSLGPNTDTQYF.

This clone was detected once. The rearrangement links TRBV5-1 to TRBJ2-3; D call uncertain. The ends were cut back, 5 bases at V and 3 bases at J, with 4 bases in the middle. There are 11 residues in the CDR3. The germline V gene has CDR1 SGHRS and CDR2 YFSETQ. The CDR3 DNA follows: TGCGCCAGCAGGGAAACAGATACGCAGTATTTT. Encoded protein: CASRETDTQYF.

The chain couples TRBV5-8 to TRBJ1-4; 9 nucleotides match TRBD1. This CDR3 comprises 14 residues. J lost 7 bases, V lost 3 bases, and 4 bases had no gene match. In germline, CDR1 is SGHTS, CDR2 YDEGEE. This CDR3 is CASSSYRGREKLFF. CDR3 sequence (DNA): TGTGCCAGCAGCTCCTACAGGGGGCGTGAAAAACTGTTTTTT. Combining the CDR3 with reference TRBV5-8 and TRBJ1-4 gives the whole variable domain EAGVTQSPTHLIKTRGQQATLRCSPISGHTSVYWYQQALGLGLQFLLWYDEGEERNRGNFPPRFSGRQFPNYSSELNVNALELEDSALYLCASSSYRGREKLFFGSGTQLSVL.

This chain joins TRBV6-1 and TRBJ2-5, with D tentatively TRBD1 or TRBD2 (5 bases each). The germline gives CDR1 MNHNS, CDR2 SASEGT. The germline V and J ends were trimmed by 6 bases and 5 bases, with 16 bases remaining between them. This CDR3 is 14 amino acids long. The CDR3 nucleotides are TGTGCCAGCAGCTCGGGACCCTCTGGGGAGACCCAGTACTTC. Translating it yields CASSSGPSGETQYF.

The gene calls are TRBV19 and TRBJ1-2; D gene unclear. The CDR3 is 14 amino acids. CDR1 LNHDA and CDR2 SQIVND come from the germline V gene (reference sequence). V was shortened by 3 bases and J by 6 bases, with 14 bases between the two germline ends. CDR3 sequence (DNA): TGTGCCAGTAGTATCGGGGAGTATGTCAATGGCTACACCTTC. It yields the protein CASSIGEYVNGYTF.

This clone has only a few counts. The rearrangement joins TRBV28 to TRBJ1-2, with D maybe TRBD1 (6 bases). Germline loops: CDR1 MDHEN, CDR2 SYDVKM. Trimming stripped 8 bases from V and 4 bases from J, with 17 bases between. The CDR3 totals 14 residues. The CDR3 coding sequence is TGTGCCAGCGAAAGCCCGCGGGGGGCCTATGGCTACACCTTC. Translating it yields CASESPRGAYGYTF.

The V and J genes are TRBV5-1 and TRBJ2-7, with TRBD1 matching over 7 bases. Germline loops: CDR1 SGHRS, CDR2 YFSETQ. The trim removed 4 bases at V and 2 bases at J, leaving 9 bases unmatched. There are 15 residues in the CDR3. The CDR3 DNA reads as TGCGCCAGCAGCCCTCGACAGGGCACCGCCTACGAGCAGTACTTC. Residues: CASSPRQGTAYEQYF. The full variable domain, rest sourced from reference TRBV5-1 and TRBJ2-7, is KAGVTQTPRYLIKTRGQQVTLSCSPISGHRSVSWYQQTPGQGLQFLFEYFSETQRNKGNFPGRFSGRQFSNSRSEMNVSTLELGDSALYLCASSPRQGTAYEQYFGPGTRLTVT.

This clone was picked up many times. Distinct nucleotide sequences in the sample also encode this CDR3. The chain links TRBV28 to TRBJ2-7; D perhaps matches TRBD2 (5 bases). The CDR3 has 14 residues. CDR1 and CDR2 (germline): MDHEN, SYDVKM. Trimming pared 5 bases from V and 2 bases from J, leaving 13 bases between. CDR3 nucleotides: TGTGCCAGCAGTCCCTTGTCCGGGGCCTACGAGCAGTACTTC. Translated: CASSPLSGAYEQYF.

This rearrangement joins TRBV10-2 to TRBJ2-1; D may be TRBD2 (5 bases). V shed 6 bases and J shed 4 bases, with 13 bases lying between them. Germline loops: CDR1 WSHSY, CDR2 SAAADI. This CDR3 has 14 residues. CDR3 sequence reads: CASSAPLAYNEQFF. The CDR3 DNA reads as TGCGCCAGCAGCGCACCTCTAGCATACAATGAGCAGTTCTTC.

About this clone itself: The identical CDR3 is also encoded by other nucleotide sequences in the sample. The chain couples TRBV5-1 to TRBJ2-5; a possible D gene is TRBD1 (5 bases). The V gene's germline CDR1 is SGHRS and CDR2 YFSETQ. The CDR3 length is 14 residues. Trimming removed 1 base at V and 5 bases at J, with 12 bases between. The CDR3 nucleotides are TGCGCCAGCAGCTTGAGTGGGCAGGGTGAGACCCAGTACTTC. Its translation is CASSLSGQGETQYF.

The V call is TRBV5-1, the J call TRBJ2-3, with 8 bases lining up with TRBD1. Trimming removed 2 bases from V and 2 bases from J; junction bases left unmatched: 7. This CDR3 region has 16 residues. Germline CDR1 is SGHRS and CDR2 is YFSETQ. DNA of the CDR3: TGCGCCAGCAGCTTACAACCGACAGGGGCCACAGATACGCAGTATTTT. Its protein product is CASSLQPTGATDTQYF. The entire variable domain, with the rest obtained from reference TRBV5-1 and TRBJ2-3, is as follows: KAGVTQTPRYLIKTRGQQVTLSCSPISGHRSVSWYQQTPGQGLQFLFEYFSETQRNKGNFPGRFSGRQFSNSRSEMNVSTLELGDSALYLCASSLQPTGATDTQYFGPGTRLTVL.